These 28 T cell receptor beta chains were sequenced from one sample in a study of shared clonotypes between healthy human individuals. Repertoires were generated with immunoSEQ multiplex PCR, while TCRdb's copy carries only in-frame clones and drops some. The sample includes 2 million to 3 million clones, roughly 93% of them seen just once. Sequencing input: naive CD4+ T cells from PBMCs. The subset was: CD45RA+ positively selected. The receptors shown here come from a man between 18 and 29 years old in good health. Some clones in this sample may be carry-over from other donors' samples.

V gene TRBV7-2 combines with J gene TRBJ2-7; 14 bases match TRBD2. The length of the CDR3 is 17 residues. The trim removed 1 base at V and 6 bases at J, leaving 8 bases unmatched. Germline CDR1 is SGHTA and CDR2 is FQGNSA. CDR3 sequence: CASSLGGTSGRGGEQYF. CDR3 nucleotide sequence: TGTGCCAGCAGCTTAGGGGGGACTAGCGGGAGAGGAGGCGAGCAGTACTTC.

The V gene is TRBV5-1, the J gene TRBJ2-5; 14 bases are a match to TRBD2. J lost 2 bases, V lost 0 bases, and 12 bases had no gene match. CDR1 is SGHRS, CDR2 YFSETQ, per germline. The CDR3 consists of 20 residues. The CDR3 DNA follows: TGCGCCAGCAGCTTGGTTTATGCGGGACTAGCGGGAGCGCGGCAAGAGACCCAGTACTTC. It specifies CASSLVYAGLAGARQETQYF.

This chain connects TRBV7-2 to TRBJ2-2; possibly TRBD2 for D (5 bases). CDR3 length: 16 amino acids. In germline, CDR1 is SGHTA, CDR2 FQGNSA. The ends were cut back, 2 bases at V and 0 bases at J, with 10 bases in the middle. CDR3 in amino acids: CASSLREGSNTGELFF. The CDR3 nucleotides are TGTGCCAGCAGCTTACGCGAGGGTTCGAACACCGGGGAGCTGTTTTTT.

The chain joins TRBV7-2 to TRBJ1-1; no reliable D call. Germline lookup yields CDR1 SGHTA and CDR2 FQGNSA. This CDR3 has 14 amino acids. Between the trimmed V and J ends, which lost 4 bases and 1 base, there was a span of 10 bases. The DNA of the CDR3 is TGTGCCAGCAGCTCGGAACAGACGAACACTGAAGCTTTCTTT. Its protein product is CASSSEQTNTEAFF. Full variable domain (remainder filled in from reference TRBV7-2 and TRBJ1-1): GAGVSQSPSNKVTEKGKDVELRCDPISGHTALYWYRQSLGQGLEFLIYFQGNSAPDKSGLPSDRFSAERTGGSVSTLTIQRTQQEDSAVYLCASSSEQTNTEAFFGQGTRLTVV.

CDR3 sequence reads: CASSLTGANVLTF. The DNA of the CDR3 is TGTGCCAGCAGCTTAACTGGGGCCAACGTCCTGACTTTC. The genes are TRBV7-7 and TRBJ2-6; D is ambiguous. The CDR3 contains 13 residues. CDR1 and CDR2 (germline): SSHAT, FNYEAQ (reference sequence). Trimming shortened V by 2 bases and J by 2 bases, and 1 base separated the two germline ends.

A single count supports this clone. This chain connects TRBV29-1 to TRBJ2-1; a weak D match, TRBD2 (6 bases). The length of the CDR3 is 12 residues. Germline V gene lookup returns CDR1 SQVTM and CDR2 ANQGSEA. Trimming pared 7 bases from V and 7 bases from J, leaving 14 bases between. The CDR3 DNA follows: TGCAGCGACGCCCCCGGAGGGAATGAGCAGTTCTTC. Translation: CSDAPGGNEQFF.

The CDR3 DNA follows: TGTGCCAGCAGTCCGACTAGCGGGAGGGCCGATGATGAGCAGTTCTTC. Translating it yields CASSPTSGRADDEQFF. This rearrangement joins TRBV28 to TRBJ2-1; 14 nucleotides match TRBD2. The CDR3 spans 16 residues. Trimming took 5 bases from V and 8 from J; bases not matched to a gene: 8. Germline V gives CDR1 MDHEN, CDR2 SYDVKM.

This clone was seen only once. This chain links TRBV11-3 with TRBJ2-5; 8 positions match TRBD1. The CDR3 has 17 amino acids. The germline CDR1 and CDR2 sequences are SGHNT and YENEEA. V shed 1 base, J shed 5 bases, and the junction held 12 bases outside the gene matches. The CDR3 sequence: CASSLGPGTGEVETQYF. The CDR3 DNA is TGTGCCAGCAGCTTAGGCCCGGGGACAGGAGAAGTGGAGACCCAGTACTTC. The complete variable domain, with remaining parts taken from reference TRBV11-3 and TRBJ2-5, reads EAGVVQSPRYKIIEKKQPVAFWCNPISGHNTLYWYLQNLGQGPELLIRYENEEAVDDSQLPKDRFSAERLKGVDSTLKIQPAELGDSAVYLCASSLGPGTGEVETQYFGPGTRLLVL.

The chain links TRBV27 to TRBJ2-1; no clear D gene. This CDR3 spans 13 amino acids. CDR1 and CDR2 (germline): MNHEY, SMNVEV (reference sequence). V was cut by 6 bases and J by 7 bases, with 13 bases left in between. The DNA of the CDR3 is TGTGCCAGCAGCAGAATTCAGTTGAATGAGCAGTTCTTC. Protein sequence: CASSRIQLNEQFF.

V is TRBV30 and J is TRBJ2-3; no reliable D call. V lost 8 bases, J lost 0 bases, and 18 bases lay in between. The length of the CDR3 is 15 residues. Germline V gene lookup returns CDR1 GTSNPN and CDR2 SVGIG (reference sequence). The CDR3 DNA sequence: TGTGCCCGATCTAAGGGATCGCAGAGCACAGATACGCAGTATTTT. Protein sequence: CARSKGSQSTDTQYF.

This clone was seen a single time. The chain carries TRBV6-5 and TRBJ2-2; no firm D call. V dropped 7 bases and J dropped 6 bases, with 15 bases sitting between them. The CDR3 covers 14 residues. CDR1 is MNHEY and CDR2 is SVGAGI in the germline V gene. The DNA of the CDR3 is TGTGCCAGCACTGCTATCGGTCGGGCCGGGGAGCTGTTTTTT. Its protein product is CASTAIGRAGELFF.

This clone was seen only once. Other DNA sequences within the sample encode an identical CDR3. The chain links TRBV27 to TRBJ2-7; 7 positions match TRBD1. This CDR3 has 14 residues. V trimming: 5 bases; J trimming: 0 bases; junction bases outside the gene matches: 4. Germline V gene lookup returns CDR1 MNHEY and CDR2 SMNVEV (reference sequence). The chain's CDR3 is CASSLQGFSYEQYF. Here the CDR3 DNA reads TGTGCCAGCAGTCTACAGGGGTTCTCCTACGAGCAGTACTTC.

The rearrangement uses TRBV6-5 and TRBJ2-5, with D perhaps matching TRBD1 or TRBD2 (6 bases each). With 7 bases removed from V and 11 bases from J, the gap between germline ends came to 17 bases. The CDR3 totals 12 residues. The germline V gene has CDR1 MNHEY and CDR2 SVGAGI. The CDR3: CASKRGQGGQYF. The CDR3 DNA follows: TGTGCCAGCAAGAGAGGACAAGGGGGGCAGTACTTC.

This clone was counted between two and nine times. The V and J genes are TRBV7-2 and TRBJ1-1; a weak D match, TRBD1 (5 bases). The CDR3 length is 13 residues. V was cut by 6 bases and J by 0 bases, with 8 bases left in between. The V gene's germline CDR1 is SGHTA and CDR2 FQGNSA. The CDR3 sequence: CASSGGMNTEAFF. The CDR3, as DNA: TGTGCCAGCAGTGGGGGGATGAACACTGAAGCTTTCTTT.

The gene calls are TRBV19 and TRBJ1-1; D is possibly TRBD1 (6 bases). V shed 2 bases and J shed 0 bases, with 13 bases lying between them. The CDR3 covers 16 residues. Germline lookup yields CDR1 LNHDA and CDR2 SQIVND (reference sequence). In DNA, the CDR3 is TGTGCCAGTAGTATAAGGGGGGAGGGGTTGAACACTGAAGCTTTCTTT. Protein product: CASSIRGEGLNTEAFF. Variable domain in full (rest from reference TRBV19 and TRBJ1-1): DGGITQSPKYLFRKEGQNVTLSCEQNLNHDAMYWYRQDPGQGLRLIYYSQIVNDFQKGDIAEGYSVSREKKESFPLTVTSAQKNPTAFYLCASSIRGEGLNTEAFFGQGTRLTVV.

The chain is built from TRBV19 and TRBJ1-3; D is ambiguous. Germline V gene lookup returns CDR1 LNHDA and CDR2 SQIVND (reference sequence). V lost 2 bases and J lost 2, with 13 bases in between. The CDR3 length is 16 residues. The CDR3 region has the DNA TGTGCCAGTAGTATACAACTAACTTGGACTGGAAACACCATATATTTT. This codes for CASSIQLTWTGNTIYF.

The genes are TRBV18 and TRBJ1-4; no reliable D call. V was shortened by 3 bases and J by 4 bases, with 3 bases between the two germline ends. This CDR3 is built from 12 residues. Germline assignment: CDR1 KGHSH and CDR2 LQKENI. The CDR3 region has the DNA TGTGCCAGCTCACCCTTTAATGAAAAACTGTTTTTT. It yields the protein CASSPFNEKLFF.

A word on this clone: Different DNA sequences within this sample yield the same CDR3. In nucleotides, the CDR3 is TGCGCCAGCAGCTTGGAAGCAACTAATGAAAAACTGTTTTTT. Protein: CASSLEATNEKLFF. The rearrangement joins TRBV5-1 to TRBJ1-4; D unclear. V shed 0 bases and J shed 0 bases, with 3 bases lying between them. The CDR3 totals 14 residues. The germline CDR1 and CDR2 sequences are SGHRS and YFSETQ.

The chain combines TRBV10-3 with TRBJ2-2; 9 bases align to TRBD1. Trimming cost V 4 bases and J 8 bases; bases outside gene matches: 11. The CDR3 runs 16 residues. Looked up from germline, CDR1 is ENHRY and CDR2 is SYGVKD. The CDR3 DNA follows: TGTGCCATCAGTGGCTTATCGGGACAGGGAGATGGGGAGCTGTTTTTT. As protein: CAISGLSGQGDGELFF.

The chain carries TRBV5-1 and TRBJ2-3; D is unclear. The ends were cut back, 4 bases at V and 4 bases at J, with 10 bases in the middle. Germline loops: CDR1 SGHRS, CDR2 YFSETQ. The CDR3 is made up of 13 amino acids. The CDR3 sequence: CASSPPGSDTQYF. CDR3 DNA: TGCGCCAGCAGCCCCCCTGGGTCAGATACGCAGTATTTT.

The chain is built from TRBV9 and TRBJ2-5; D may be TRBD2 (6 bases). V lost 0 bases and J 1 base, leaving 10 bases between the germline ends. Germline V gene sequence: CDR1 SGDLS, CDR2 YYNGEE. The CDR3 is 15 residues long. DNA of the CDR3: TGTGCCAGCAGCGTAGTGGCGGGGAGCCAAGAGACCCAGTACTTC. It translates to CASSVVAGSQETQYF.

On this clone: The same CDR3 is also encoded by other DNA sequences in this sample. The J gene is TRBJ1-2, the V gene TRBV28; D is possibly TRBD1 (6 bases). This CDR3 has 13 amino acids. Germline V gene data show CDR1 as MDHEN and CDR2 as SYDVKM. Trimming took 4 bases from V and 8 from J, leaving 14 bases between them. The DNA for the CDR3 is TGTGCCAGCAGTTCCCCGAGGGGGAGAGGCTACACCTTC. Translated, it gives CASSSPRGRGYTF.

This sequence joins TRBV2 and TRBJ2-1; 8 positions agree with TRBD2. The CDR3 consists of 15 residues. J lost 4 bases, V lost 7 bases, and 9 bases had no gene match. The germline gives CDR1 SNHLY, CDR2 FYNNEI. The DNA of the CDR3 is TGTGCCAGCATGAGGGGAGCGGGGGAGTACAATGAGCAGTTCTTC. Its translation is CASMRGAGEYNEQFF.

The chain has TRBV7-6 and TRBJ2-7, with 10 bases matching TRBD1. The CDR3 consists of 13 residues. CDR1 and CDR2 (germline): SGHVS, FNYEAQ. V lost 1 base to trimming and J lost 8 bases; unmatched junction nucleotides: 2. The CDR3 nucleotides read TGTGCCAGCAGCTTAGTGGACAGGGGGAAGCAGTACTTC. Amino acids: CASSLVDRGKQYF.

The chain combines TRBV19 with TRBJ2-2, with 8 bases fitting TRBD2. CDR1 LNHDA and CDR2 SQIVND come from the germline V gene (reference sequence). The CDR3 is 15 amino acids. V gave up 5 bases and J gave up 5 bases; unmatched junction bases: 7. Here the CDR3 reads CASSPSGRGTGELFF. The CDR3, as DNA: TGTGCCAGTAGTCCGAGCGGGAGAGGGACCGGGGAGCTGTTTTTT.

This sequence joins TRBV30 and TRBJ2-7, with 9 bases lining up with TRBD2. This CDR3 has 14 amino acids. Germline V gene lookup returns CDR1 GTSNPN and CDR2 SVGIG (reference sequence). Trimming took 3 bases from V and 6 from J; bases not matched to a gene: 9. CDR3 region: CAWRLTSGRREQYF. In DNA form, the CDR3 reads TGTGCCTGGAGGTTAACTAGCGGGCGTCGCGAGCAGTACTTC.

This sequence joins TRBV7-6 and TRBJ1-2; 7 bases line up with TRBD1. The germline CDR1 and CDR2 sequences are SGHVS and FNYEAQ. This CDR3 has 16 amino acids. V lost 5 bases, J lost 4 bases, and 13 bases stayed unmatched. CDR3 sequence reads: CASSPERGGQPYGYTF. DNA of the CDR3: TGTGCCAGCAGCCCGGAGAGAGGGGGACAGCCCTATGGCTACACCTTC.

The rearrangement uses TRBV7-3 and TRBJ2-1, with TRBD1 matching over 11 bases. This CDR3 has 15 residues. V lost 5 bases to trimming and J lost 7 bases; unmatched junction nucleotides: 7. Germline lookup yields CDR1 SGHTA and CDR2 FQGTGA. In nucleotides, the CDR3 is TGTGCCAGCAGCCCGGGACAGGGGGGATCGAATGAGCAGTTCTTC. Translated: CASSPGQGGSNEQFF. Combining the CDR3 with reference TRBV7-3 and TRBJ2-1 gives the whole variable domain GAGVSQTPSNKVTEKGKYVELRCDPISGHTALYWYRQSLGQGPEFLIYFQGTGAADDSGLPNDRFFAVRPEGSVSTLKIQRTERGDSAVYLCASSPGQGGSNEQFFGPGTRLTVL.